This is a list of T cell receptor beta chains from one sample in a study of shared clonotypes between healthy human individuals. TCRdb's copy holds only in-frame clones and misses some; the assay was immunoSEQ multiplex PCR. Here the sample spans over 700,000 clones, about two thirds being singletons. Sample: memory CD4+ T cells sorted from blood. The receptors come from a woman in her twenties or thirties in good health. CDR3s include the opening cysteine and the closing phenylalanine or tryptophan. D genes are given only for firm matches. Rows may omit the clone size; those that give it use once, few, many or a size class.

cdr3_aa: CASSESGASYSEQYF
cdr3_nt: TGTGCCAGCAGTGAATCAGGGGCCTCCTACTCAGAGCAGTACTTC
clone_size: few
v_call: TRBV2
d_call: .
cdr3_length: 15
j_call: TRBJ2-7

cdr3_aa: CASSRLLGPDTQYF
cdr3_nt: TGTGCCAGCAGCCGTCTCCTTGGCCCGGATACGCAGTATTTT
clone_size: .
v_call: TRBV14
d_call: .
cdr3_length: 14
j_call: TRBJ2-3

cdr3_aa: CASSEARLGATDTQYF
cdr3_nt: TGTGCCAGCAGTGAGGCGAGACTAGGAGCCACAGATACGCAGTATTTT
clone_size: .
v_call: TRBV2
d_call: .
cdr3_length: 16
j_call: TRBJ2-3

cdr3_aa: CASSFLETQYF
cdr3_nt: TGTGCCAGCAGCTTTCTAGAGACCCAGTACTTC
clone_size: once
v_call: TRBV7-6
d_call: .
cdr3_length: 11
j_call: TRBJ2-5

cdr3_aa: CASSLPPMNTEAFF
cdr3_nt: TGTGCCAGCAGCTTACCCCCCATGAACACTGAAGCTTTCTTT
clone_size: .
v_call: TRBV7-9
d_call: .
cdr3_length: 14
j_call: TRBJ1-1

cdr3_aa: CASSLAGGRYNEQFF
cdr3_nt: TGTGCCAGCTCCCTGGCGGGGGGCCGCTACAATGAGCAGTTCTTC
clone_size: .
v_call: TRBV18
d_call: TRBD2
cdr3_length: 15
j_call: TRBJ2-1

cdr3_aa: CASSQHTGFAYGYTF
cdr3_nt: TGCGCCAGCAGCCAACATACAGGGTTCGCCTATGGCTACACCTTC
clone_size: .
v_call: TRBV4-1
d_call: .
cdr3_length: 15
j_call: TRBJ1-2

cdr3_aa: CASSNQRDSYEQYF
cdr3_nt: TGTGCCAGCAGCAACCAGCGGGACTCCTACGAGCAGTACTTC
clone_size: .
v_call: TRBV11-1
d_call: TRBD2
cdr3_length: 14
j_call: TRBJ2-7

cdr3_aa: CASSIWTSDDNEQFF
cdr3_nt: TGTGCCAGTAGTATTTGGACTAGCGACGACAATGAGCAGTTCTTC
clone_size: .
v_call: TRBV19
d_call: TRBD2
cdr3_length: 15
j_call: TRBJ2-1

cdr3_aa: CASSYQHSSYSNGYTF
cdr3_nt: TGTGCCAGCAGTTACCAGCACAGCTCCTATAGCAATGGCTACACCTTC
clone_size: once
v_call: TRBV6-5
d_call: .
cdr3_length: 16
j_call: TRBJ1-2

cdr3_aa: CASSRPASGVVSHEQYF
cdr3_nt: TGTGCCAGCAGTCGCCCGGCTTCTGGCGTGGTGTCCCACGAGCAGTACTTC
clone_size: .
v_call: TRBV2
d_call: .
cdr3_length: 17
j_call: TRBJ2-7

cdr3_aa: CASMGQGYEKLFF
cdr3_nt: TGTGCCAGCATGGGCCAGGGGTATGAAAAACTGTTTTTT
clone_size: .
v_call: TRBV6-6
d_call: .
cdr3_length: 13
j_call: TRBJ1-4

cdr3_aa: CASRPTGTNTGELFF
cdr3_nt: TGTGCCAGCAGGCCGACGGGAACGAACACCGGGGAGCTGTTTTTT
clone_size: .
v_call: TRBV6-1
d_call: .
cdr3_length: 15
j_call: TRBJ2-2

cdr3_aa: CASSSQGEKAFF
cdr3_nt: TGTGCCAGCAGCTCTCAGGGAGAAAAAGCTTTCTTT
clone_size: .
v_call: TRBV7-6
d_call: .
cdr3_length: 12
j_call: TRBJ1-1

cdr3_aa: CASSTAGGPSREQYF
cdr3_nt: TGTGCCAGCAGCACCGCGGGGGGCCCATCCCGCGAGCAGTACTTC
clone_size: .
v_call: TRBV28
d_call: TRBD2
cdr3_length: 15
j_call: TRBJ2-7

cdr3_aa: CASSHVTGQAATIYF
cdr3_nt: TGTGCCAGCAGCCACGTCACGGGGCAGGCAGCCACCATATATTTT
clone_size: .
v_call: TRBV4-2
d_call: .
cdr3_length: 15
j_call: TRBJ1-3

cdr3_aa: CASSLGFAGLAGGVQETQYF
cdr3_nt: TGCGCCAGCAGCCTGGGTTTTGCGGGACTAGCGGGAGGGGTCCAAGAGACCCAGTACTTC
clone_size: once
v_call: TRBV4-1
d_call: TRBD2
cdr3_length: 20
j_call: TRBJ2-5

cdr3_aa: CSGLGREQFF
cdr3_nt: TGCAGTGGTCTAGGGCGTGAGCAGTTCTTC
clone_size: few
v_call: TRBV20-1
d_call: .
cdr3_length: 10
j_call: TRBJ2-1

cdr3_aa: CASRQTGQGAYGYTF
cdr3_nt: TGTGCCAGTAGACAAACGGGACAGGGGGCGTATGGCTACACCTTC
clone_size: .
v_call: TRBV19
d_call: TRBD1
cdr3_length: 15
j_call: TRBJ1-2

cdr3_aa: CASSQDPNSYEQYF
cdr3_nt: TGCGCCAGCAGCCAAGATCCTAACTCCTACGAGCAGTACTTC
clone_size: .
v_call: TRBV4-1
d_call: .
cdr3_length: 14
j_call: TRBJ2-7

cdr3_aa: CAHPTSVLELFF
cdr3_nt: TGTGCCCACCCCACTAGCGTCTTGGAGCTGTTTTTT
clone_size: .
v_call: TRBV11-3
d_call: TRBD2
cdr3_length: 12
j_call: TRBJ2-2

cdr3_aa: CASTSGTNTGELFF
cdr3_nt: TGCGCCAGCACCTCCGGGACAAACACCGGGGAGCTGTTTTTT
clone_size: .
v_call: TRBV5-1
d_call: .
cdr3_length: 14
j_call: TRBJ2-2

cdr3_aa: CASSRQGNTGELFF
cdr3_nt: TGTGCCAGTAGCCGACAGGGAAACACCGGGGAGCTGTTTTTT
clone_size: .
v_call: TRBV19
d_call: TRBD1
cdr3_length: 14
j_call: TRBJ2-2

cdr3_aa: CAVGRAGREAFF
cdr3_nt: TGTGCCGTGGGGCGGGCAGGGCGTGAAGCTTTCTTT
clone_size: .
v_call: TRBV19
d_call: .
cdr3_length: 12
j_call: TRBJ1-1

cdr3_aa: CASRERGFNGYTF
cdr3_nt: TGTGCCAGCCGAGAGAGGGGCTTCAATGGCTACACCTTC
clone_size: .
v_call: TRBV19
d_call: .
cdr3_length: 13
j_call: TRBJ1-2

cdr3_aa: CASTGGGSGANVLTF
cdr3_nt: TGTGCCAGCACAGGCGGTGGCTCTGGGGCCAACGTCCTGACTTTC
clone_size: .
v_call: TRBV27
d_call: .
cdr3_length: 15
j_call: TRBJ2-6

cdr3_aa: CASTSPPGTGYQPQHF
cdr3_nt: TGTGCCAGCACTTCCCCACCGGGGACAGGGTACCAGCCCCAGCATTTT
clone_size: .
v_call: TRBV28
d_call: TRBD1
cdr3_length: 16
j_call: TRBJ1-5

cdr3_aa: CASSFVGLAGVEQYF
cdr3_nt: TGTGCCAGCAGCTTTGTGGGACTAGCGGGAGTAGAACAGTATTTT
clone_size: .
v_call: TRBV7-2
d_call: TRBD2
cdr3_length: 15
j_call: TRBJ2-3

cdr3_aa: CASSPPGSYGYTF
cdr3_nt: TGCGCCAGCAGCCCCCCCGGCAGCTATGGCTACACCTTC
clone_size: .
v_call: TRBV4-1
d_call: .
cdr3_length: 13
j_call: TRBJ1-2

cdr3_aa: CASRKTGGSTEAFF
cdr3_nt: TGTGCCAGCAGAAAAACAGGGGGCTCTACTGAAGCTTTCTTT
clone_size: .
v_call: TRBV28
d_call: TRBD1
cdr3_length: 14
j_call: TRBJ1-1

cdr3_aa: CATSRTGATNEKLFF
cdr3_nt: TGTGCCACCAGTCGGACAGGGGCAACTAATGAAAAACTGTTTTTT
clone_size: .
v_call: TRBV15
d_call: TRBD1
cdr3_length: 15
j_call: TRBJ1-4

cdr3_aa: CASSFLNANYGYTF
cdr3_nt: TGTGCCAGTAGTTTCCTGAACGCTAACTATGGCTACACCTTC
clone_size: .
v_call: TRBV19
d_call: .
cdr3_length: 14
j_call: TRBJ1-2

cdr3_aa: CASRKTNTDTQYF
cdr3_nt: TGTGCCAGCAGGAAAACGAACACAGATACGCAGTATTTT
clone_size: .
v_call: TRBV28
d_call: .
cdr3_length: 13
j_call: TRBJ2-3

cdr3_aa: CASSLERGPEQYF
cdr3_nt: TGTGCCAGCAGCTTAGAGAGGGGTCCCGAGCAGTACTTC
clone_size: few
v_call: TRBV13
d_call: .
cdr3_length: 13
j_call: TRBJ2-7

cdr3_aa: CASSRTGTGRPTNEKLFF
cdr3_nt: TGTGCCAGCAGCCGTACCGGGACAGGGAGACCAACTAATGAAAAACTGTTTTTT
clone_size: .
v_call: TRBV5-8
d_call: TRBD1
cdr3_length: 18
j_call: TRBJ1-4

cdr3_aa: CASSLAAGGVDEQFF
cdr3_nt: TGCGCCAGCAGCTTGGCGGCGGGAGGGGTTGATGAGCAGTTCTTC
clone_size: .
v_call: TRBV5-1
d_call: TRBD2
cdr3_length: 15
j_call: TRBJ2-1

cdr3_aa: CASSLKAGGKADTQYF
cdr3_nt: TGTGCCAGCAGCTTAAAAGCGGGAGGGAAGGCAGATACGCAGTATTTT
clone_size: .
v_call: TRBV5-4
d_call: TRBD2
cdr3_length: 16
j_call: TRBJ2-3

cdr3_aa: CASSLGWDTQYF
cdr3_nt: TGTGCCAGCAGCTTAGGCTGGGATACGCAGTATTTT
clone_size: .
v_call: TRBV7-3
d_call: .
cdr3_length: 12
j_call: TRBJ2-3

cdr3_aa: CASLPEGRGDEQYF
cdr3_nt: TGCGCCAGCCTGCCCGAAGGCAGGGGGGACGAGCAGTACTTC
clone_size: few
v_call: TRBV10-2
d_call: .
cdr3_length: 14
j_call: TRBJ2-7

cdr3_aa: CASGTRTSGSWELFF
cdr3_nt: TGTGCCAGCGGAACCCGGACTAGCGGGAGTTGGGAGCTGTTTTTT
clone_size: .
v_call: TRBV27
d_call: TRBD2
cdr3_length: 15
j_call: TRBJ2-2

cdr3_aa: CASSLPGASSSYEQYF
cdr3_nt: TGTGCCAGCAGCCTTCCCGGGGCCTCAAGCAGCTACGAGCAGTACTTC
clone_size: few
v_call: TRBV14
d_call: .
cdr3_length: 16
j_call: TRBJ2-7

cdr3_aa: CASSDSGNQPQHF
cdr3_nt: TGTGCCAGCAGTGATTCAGGGAATCAGCCCCAGCATTTT
clone_size: few
v_call: TRBV2
d_call: .
cdr3_length: 13
j_call: TRBJ1-5

cdr3_aa: CATKAGTSTDTQYF
cdr3_nt: TGTGCCACTAAAGCGGGGACTAGCACAGATACGCAGTATTTT
clone_size: .
v_call: TRBV28
d_call: TRBD2
cdr3_length: 14
j_call: TRBJ2-3

cdr3_aa: CASSLLAGLGRDEQFF
cdr3_nt: TGTGCCAGCAGCTTACTGGCGGGGTTGGGTAGGGATGAGCAGTTCTTC
clone_size: .
v_call: TRBV7-9
d_call: .
cdr3_length: 16
j_call: TRBJ2-1

cdr3_aa: CASSPTIAGGPGETQYF
cdr3_nt: TGCGCCAGCAGCCCGACAATAGCGGGAGGGCCGGGAGAGACCCAGTACTTC
clone_size: .
v_call: TRBV5-1
d_call: TRBD2
cdr3_length: 17
j_call: TRBJ2-5

cdr3_aa: CASSTQRGRRNTIYF
cdr3_nt: TGTGCCAGCAGCACACAGAGGGGGCGTCGAAACACCATATATTTT
clone_size: .
v_call: TRBV5-8
d_call: TRBD1
cdr3_length: 15
j_call: TRBJ1-3

cdr3_aa: CSAHAYNEQFF
cdr3_nt: TGCAGTGCTCACGCGTACAATGAGCAGTTCTTC
clone_size: .
v_call: TRBV20-1
d_call: .
cdr3_length: 11
j_call: TRBJ2-1

cdr3_aa: CASSPAGTEYNEQFF
cdr3_nt: TGTGCCAGCAGCCCTGCCGGGACGGAATACAATGAGCAGTTCTTC
clone_size: .
v_call: TRBV11-1
d_call: .
cdr3_length: 15
j_call: TRBJ2-1

cdr3_aa: CASRETSGGNTGELFF
cdr3_nt: TGTGCCAGCAGGGAGACTAGCGGGGGGAACACCGGGGAGCTGTTTTTT
clone_size: .
v_call: TRBV6-6
d_call: TRBD2
cdr3_length: 16
j_call: TRBJ2-2

cdr3_aa: CASSPGVSSSYNEQFF
cdr3_nt: TGCGCCAGCAGCCCGGGGGTTTCGAGCTCCTACAATGAGCAGTTCTTC
clone_size: .
v_call: TRBV5-1
d_call: .
cdr3_length: 16
j_call: TRBJ2-1

cdr3_aa: CASSPHKNTGELFF
cdr3_nt: TGTGCCAGTAGTCCCCACAAGAACACCGGGGAGCTGTTTTTT
clone_size: .
v_call: TRBV19
d_call: .
cdr3_length: 14
j_call: TRBJ2-2

cdr3_aa: CSVPGHRGTEAFF
cdr3_nt: TGCAGCGTTCCCGGACATAGGGGCACTGAAGCTTTCTTT
clone_size: .
v_call: TRBV29-1
d_call: .
cdr3_length: 13
j_call: TRBJ1-1

cdr3_aa: CASSILGYTEAFF
cdr3_nt: TGTGCCAGTAGTATATTAGGGTACACTGAAGCTTTCTTT
clone_size: .
v_call: TRBV19
d_call: .
cdr3_length: 13
j_call: TRBJ1-1

cdr3_aa: CASSSWGYRGTDTQYF
cdr3_nt: TGTGCCAGCAGCTCTTGGGGGTACAGGGGGACAGATACGCAGTATTTT
clone_size: .
v_call: TRBV7-2
d_call: TRBD1
cdr3_length: 16
j_call: TRBJ2-3

cdr3_aa: CASSTGTSGINEQFF
cdr3_nt: TGTGCCAGTAGTACAGGGACTAGCGGGATCAATGAGCAGTTCTTC
clone_size: many
v_call: TRBV19
d_call: TRBD2
cdr3_length: 15
j_call: TRBJ2-1

cdr3_aa: CASNVLGEQYF
cdr3_nt: TGTGCCAGCAATGTTTTAGGCGAGCAGTACTTC
clone_size: .
v_call: TRBV28
d_call: .
cdr3_length: 11
j_call: TRBJ2-7

cdr3_aa: CASSFSLAGATGELFF
cdr3_nt: TGCGCCAGCAGCTTTAGTCTAGCGGGGGCCACCGGGGAGCTGTTTTTT
clone_size: .
v_call: TRBV5-1
d_call: TRBD2
cdr3_length: 16
j_call: TRBJ2-2

cdr3_aa: CASSLKVSGTGANVLTF
cdr3_nt: TGTGCCAGCAGCTTAAAAGTCTCCGGGACCGGGGCCAACGTCCTGACTTTC
clone_size: .
v_call: TRBV11-3
d_call: .
cdr3_length: 17
j_call: TRBJ2-6

cdr3_aa: CASRTQGATYNEQFF
cdr3_nt: TGTGCCAGCAGAACACAGGGGGCTACCTACAATGAGCAGTTCTTC
clone_size: .
v_call: TRBV6-5
d_call: TRBD1
cdr3_length: 15
j_call: TRBJ2-1